This is a list of T cell receptor beta chains from one sample in a study of Tregs in tolerant kidney transplant recipients. Repertoires were generated with immunoSEQ multiplex PCR, while TCRdb's copy carries only in-frame clones and drops some. This sample yields 90,000 or so clones, of which approximately 93% are seen a single time; roughly 1.7% belongs to the top ten. The specimen was CD4+ T cells from blood (PBMCs), collected 12 months after the transplant. These receptor sequences come from a human patient who received a combined kidney and bone marrow transplant. Some T cells may have originated in the graft donor. CDR3s include the opening cysteine and the closing phenylalanine or tryptophan. A D gene is named only where the DNA matches it firmly.

- TRBJ2-5 TRBV13 CASSLGHVQETQYF
- TRBJ1-2 TRBV5-1 CASSFLGPVKVVGYTF
- TRBJ2-5 TRBV10-3 CAISAQGGETQYF
TRBD2 TRBJ2-3 TRBV7-2 CASSLAGLAGGTDTQYF
- TRBJ1-2 TRBV7-9 CASRGRAGNYGYTF
TRBD2 TRBJ2-7 TRBV7-3 CASSKTSGGSYEQYF
- TRBJ2-7 TRBV4-1 CASSHGRGTGSYEQYF
- TRBJ1-2 TRBV4-2 CASSQGTHLDLTGVYGYTF
- TRBJ2-4 TRBV6-1 CASSEKGRNIQYF
TRBD2 TRBJ2-5 TRBV6-6 CASSYSPSGGQETQYF
- TRBJ1-6 TRBV4-1 CASSQGAGANNSPLHF
TRBD2 TRBJ2-3 TRBV5-1 CASSLLASGFGTDTQYF
- TRBJ2-7 TRBV5-1 CASSKDPGTLYEQYF
- TRBJ1-6 TRBV5-1 CASTDSTYNSPLHF
TRBD2 TRBJ2-3 TRBV27 CASSLSGGSNPDTQYF
TRBD1 TRBJ1-6 TRBV2 CASSAQGVNSPLHF
- TRBJ1-5 TRBV5-5 CASSLDRGGSNQPQHF
- TRBJ1-1 TRBV2 CASRPGIARYTEAFF
TRBD1 TRBJ2-4 TRBV6-1 CASSRTGGNIQYF